This passage covers 20 T cell receptor beta chains from one sample sequenced in a study of cytomegalovirus exposure and HLA in healthy donors. TCRdb's table, derived via immunoSEQ multiplex PCR, lists solely in-frame clones and lacks some. The data hold around 240,000 clones, with almost 90% observed a single time. The sequencing input was PBMCs. Every receptor here comes from a woman aged 18 to 35 in good health and CMV-seronegative.

The CDR3 loop reads CASSSNTGELFF. The CDR3 nucleotides read TGTGCCAGCAGCTCGAACACCGGGGAGCTGTTTTTT. V is TRBV28 and J is TRBJ2-2; no clear D gene. Trimming cost V 6 bases and J 0 bases, with 2 bases left between them. Germline V gives CDR1 MDHEN, CDR2 SYDVKM. The CDR3 is 12 residues long.

V usage is TRBV5-4 and J usage is TRBJ2-7, with 8 bases aligning to TRBD1. The length of the CDR3 is 17 residues. From germline, CDR1 is SGHNT and CDR2 YYREEE (reference sequence). V trimming: 4 bases; J trimming: 3 bases; junction bases outside the gene matches: 15. The CDR3 nucleotides read TGTGCCAGCAGCCCTGGGGAGACAGGGGTTACCTTCTACGAGCAGTACTTC. It specifies CASSPGETGVTFYEQYF. Using reference TRBV5-4 and TRBJ2-7 for the parts outside the CDR3, the full variable domain is ETGVTQSPTHLIKTRGQQVTLRCSSQSGHNTVSWYQQALGQGPQFIFQYYREEENGRGNFPPRFSGLQFPNYSSELNVNALELDDSALYLCASSPGETGVTFYEQYFGPGTRLTVT.

The chain carries TRBV28 and TRBJ1-1; D perhaps matches TRBD1 (6 bases). The CDR3 runs 12 residues. In germline, CDR1 is MDHEN, CDR2 SYDVKM. The CDR3 protein is CAFSGQNTEAFF. The DNA of the CDR3 is TGTGCTTTCTCGGGACAGAACACTGAAGCTTTCTTT.

The rearrangement uses TRBV7-6 and TRBJ1-4; D may be TRBD1 (6 bases). CDR1 SGHVS and CDR2 FNYEAQ come from the germline V gene. This CDR3 comprises 15 residues. V lost 4 bases to trimming and J lost 0 bases, with 9 bases between them. CDR3 amino acids: CASSSRGSTNEKLFF. DNA for the CDR3: TGTGCCAGCAGCTCCAGGGGTTCAACTAATGAAAAACTGTTTTTT.

The chain joins TRBV7-9 to TRBJ1-2; 7 bases map to TRBD1. The V gene's germline CDR1 is SEHNR and CDR2 FQNEAQ (reference sequence). The CDR3 covers 14 residues. V was clipped by 4 bases and J by 6 bases; unmatched bases: 8. Here the CDR3 reads CASSSDREEDGYTF. Here the CDR3 DNA reads TGTGCCAGCAGCTCAGACAGGGAGGAGGATGGCTACACCTTC.

The table lists this clone with a count of one. The chain recombines TRBV7-8 with TRBJ1-3; D is uncertain. This CDR3 contains 16 residues. V was pared by 1 base and J by 0 bases, with 10 bases between. In germline, CDR1 is SGHVS, CDR2 FQNEAQ. This CDR3 is CASSLGFQFSGNTIYF. Here the CDR3 DNA reads TGTGCCAGCAGCTTAGGGTTCCAGTTCTCTGGAAACACCATATATTTT.

The V and J genes are TRBV7-9 and TRBJ1-4; D unresolved. Trimming cost V 5 bases and J 4 bases, with 8 bases left between them. Germline CDR1 is SEHNR and CDR2 is FQNEAQ (reference sequence). CDR3 length: 13 amino acids. The CDR3 here is CASSSGRNEKLFF. The DNA of the CDR3 is TGTGCCAGCAGCAGCGGACGTAATGAAAAACTGTTTTTT.

The V gene is TRBV7-9, the J gene TRBJ1-2; 10 bases align to TRBD1. The V and J ends lost 3 bases and 0 bases, in that order; junction bases with no gene match: 1. Germline assignment: CDR1 SEHNR and CDR2 FQNEAQ (reference sequence). The CDR3 sequence is 15 residues long. This CDR3 is CASSLGQGPNYGYTF. CDR3 in DNA: TGTGCCAGCAGCTTGGGACAGGGGCCTAACTATGGCTACACCTTC.

This clone was recorded only once. The chain employs TRBV9 and TRBJ2-3, with 12 nucleotides matching TRBD2. The CDR3 is 16 amino acids. Trimming took 4 bases from V and 3 from J; bases not matched to a gene: 6. Germline V gives CDR1 SGDLS, CDR2 YYNGEE. This CDR3 is CASSPRTSGETDTQYF. CDR3 sequence (DNA): TGTGCCAGCAGCCCCAGGACTAGCGGGGAGACAGATACGCAGTATTTT.

The chain links TRBV28 to TRBJ1-5, with 9 bases matching TRBD1. Trimming removed 6 bases from V and 7 bases from J; junction bases left unmatched: 16. The CDR3 has 17 residues. Germline assignment: CDR1 MDHEN and CDR2 SYDVKM. CDR3: CASSSAGTGYNRQPQHF. The CDR3 DNA reads TGTGCCAGCAGCTCAGCCGGGACAGGGTACAATCGGCAGCCCCAGCATTTT.

The V gene is TRBV6-1, the J gene TRBJ1-2; TRBD1 matches at 12 bases. Trimming took 2 bases from V and 4 from J; bases not matched to a gene: 8. The CDR3 has 17 amino acids. From germline, CDR1 is MNHNS and CDR2 SASEGT. Here the CDR3 reads CASSESGTGGAIYGYTF. CDR3 sequence (DNA): TGTGCCAGCAGTGAAAGTGGGACAGGGGGCGCTATCTATGGCTACACCTTC.

The chain combines TRBV7-9 with TRBJ1-1, with D uncertain. Deletions cut 2 bases from V and 1 base from J, with 8 bases between. This CDR3 has 14 amino acids. Germline V lookup: CDR1 SEHNR, CDR2 FQNEAQ (reference sequence). The CDR3 is CASSLPQENTEAFF. The DNA of the CDR3 is TGTGCCAGCAGCTTACCACAAGAGAACACTGAAGCTTTCTTT.

This clone was seen a few times. The chain couples TRBV6-4 to TRBJ1-2; possibly TRBD1 for D (6 bases). V was trimmed by 0 bases and J by 5 bases, leaving 13 bases between them. The CDR3 runs to 15 residues. Germline values: CDR1 MRHNA, CDR2 SNTAGT. The CDR3 coding sequence is TGTGCCAGCAGTGACTCCCCAGGGGACGGGTATGGCTACACCTTC. Its translation is CASSDSPGDGYGYTF.

The chain carries TRBV7-9 and TRBJ1-5; weak D call: TRBD1 (5 bases). Germline V CDR1 and CDR2: SEHNR, FQNEAQ (reference sequence). The CDR3 spans 19 residues. V was clipped by 4 bases and J by 0 bases, with 22 bases between them. The CDR3 sequence is CASSSGTGLLTHSNQPQHF. The CDR3 DNA reads TGTGCCAGCAGCTCCGGAACGGGACTTCTAACCCATAGCAATCAGCCCCAGCATTTT.

J is TRBJ2-1 and V is TRBV6-4; 12 bases are a match to TRBD2. Germline V CDR1 and CDR2: MRHNA, SNTAGT. The CDR3 sequence is 13 residues long. Trimming removed 6 bases from V and 13 bases from J; junction bases left unmatched: 7. The CDR3 nucleotides are TGTGCCAGCAGGAGTTCTAGCGGGGGGGCCCAGTTCTTC. It codes for CASRSSSGGAQFF.

The chain links TRBV7-6 to TRBJ2-1; D perhaps matches TRBD2 (7 bases). Trimming removed 5 bases from V and 4 bases from J, with 18 bases in between. Germline CDR1 and CDR2: SGHVS and FNYEAQ. The CDR3 has 16 amino acids. The CDR3 bases are TGTGCCAGCAGCATCTTAGGGGGGGTTGGGTACAATGAGCAGTTCTTC. Translated: CASSILGGVGYNEQFF.

The chain uses TRBV5-1 and TRBJ1-6; perhaps TRBD1 as D (5 bases). The CDR3 totals 15 residues. Germline loops: CDR1 SGHRS, CDR2 YFSETQ. V lost 5 bases, J lost 7 bases, and 16 bases lay in between. CDR3 coding DNA: TGCGCCAGCAGAGTTGAAGGGGCGAGAAATTCACCCCTCCACTTT. Its translation is CASRVEGARNSPLHF.

The V call is TRBV15, the J call TRBJ2-3; TRBD2 aligns across 7 bases. This CDR3 region has 16 residues. CDR1 and CDR2 from the germline V gene are LNHNV and YYDKDF (reference sequence). Trimming removed 4 bases from V and 0 bases from J; junction bases left unmatched: 7. This CDR3 is CATSKYPAGSTDTQYF. The CDR3 bases are TGTGCCACCAGCAAATACCCAGCGGGGAGCACAGATACGCAGTATTTT.

The chain recombines TRBV7-3 with TRBJ1-1; D gene unclear. V was pared by 2 bases and J by 1 base, with 17 bases between. This CDR3 spans 17 amino acids. Germline CDR1 SGHTA, CDR2 FQGTGA. The CDR3 spells CASSLGLGRLGNTEAFF. The CDR3 DNA reads TGTGCCAGCAGCTTAGGGCTTGGGCGCCTCGGGAACACTGAAGCTTTCTTT.

This clone turned up a few times. The V gene is TRBV6-5, the J gene TRBJ1-6, with 7 bases lining up with TRBD1. CDR3 length: 15 residues. In germline, CDR1 is MNHEY, CDR2 SVGAGI. J was trimmed by 9 bases and V by 0 bases; bases with no gene match: 5. CDR3 amino acids: CASSYSAGGSSPLHF. The DNA of the CDR3 is TGTGCCAGCAGTTACTCGGCAGGGGGGTCTTCACCCCTCCACTTT.